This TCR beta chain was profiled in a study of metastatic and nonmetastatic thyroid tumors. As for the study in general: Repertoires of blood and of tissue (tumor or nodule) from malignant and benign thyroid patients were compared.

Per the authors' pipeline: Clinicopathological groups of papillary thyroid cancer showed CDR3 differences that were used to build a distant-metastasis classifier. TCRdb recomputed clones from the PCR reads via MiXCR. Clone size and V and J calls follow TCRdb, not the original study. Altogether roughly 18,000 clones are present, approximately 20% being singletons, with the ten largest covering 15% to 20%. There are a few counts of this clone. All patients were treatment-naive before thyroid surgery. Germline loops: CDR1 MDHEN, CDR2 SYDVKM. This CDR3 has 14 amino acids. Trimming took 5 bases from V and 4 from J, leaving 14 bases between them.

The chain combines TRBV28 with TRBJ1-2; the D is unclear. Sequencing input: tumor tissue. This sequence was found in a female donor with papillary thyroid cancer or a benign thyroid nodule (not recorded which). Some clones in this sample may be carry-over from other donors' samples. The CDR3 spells CASSRPEVGYGYTF. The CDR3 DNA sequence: TGTGCCAGCAGTCGTCCGGAAGTAGGCTATGGCTACACCTTC.